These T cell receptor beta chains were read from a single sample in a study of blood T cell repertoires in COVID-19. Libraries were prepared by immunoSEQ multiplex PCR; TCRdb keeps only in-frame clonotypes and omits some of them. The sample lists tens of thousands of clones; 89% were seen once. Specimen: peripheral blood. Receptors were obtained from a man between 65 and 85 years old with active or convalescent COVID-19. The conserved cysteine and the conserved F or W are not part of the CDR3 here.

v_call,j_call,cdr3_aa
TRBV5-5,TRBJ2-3,ASSLVLYGGPSTDTQY
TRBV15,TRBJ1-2,ATSRDGSGQPIYGYT
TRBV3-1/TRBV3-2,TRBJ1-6,ASSQGQNNSPLH
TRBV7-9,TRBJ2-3,ASSLPGGGADTQY
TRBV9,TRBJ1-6,ASSAQTGGHNSPLH
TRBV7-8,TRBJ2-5,ASSPLGLAPLGETQY
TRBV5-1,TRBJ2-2,AGRAEGTGELF
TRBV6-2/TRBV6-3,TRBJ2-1,ASSYLQTQGYNEQF
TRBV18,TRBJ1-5,ASSPRDRGNQPQH
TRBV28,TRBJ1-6,ASSLGDRGSPLH
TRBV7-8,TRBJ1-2,ASSPQAGNYGYT
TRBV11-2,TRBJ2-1,ASSIGAGGLDEQF
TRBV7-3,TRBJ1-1,ASSLNRPGQNTEAF
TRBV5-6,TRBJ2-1,ASSYRRDSKYNEQF
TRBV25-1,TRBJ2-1,ASTRKEF
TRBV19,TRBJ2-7,ASGVGGLSGEQY
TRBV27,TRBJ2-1,ASSLFSITSGVIKSYNEQF
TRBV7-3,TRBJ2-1,ASSLSLAGVNEQF
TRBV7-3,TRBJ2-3,ASSLIPSTDTQY
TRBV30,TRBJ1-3,AWGSGGNTIY
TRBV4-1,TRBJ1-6,ASRPGLSNSPLH
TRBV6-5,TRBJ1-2,ASSLSQGYGYT
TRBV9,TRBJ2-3,ASSVVPLTETDTQY
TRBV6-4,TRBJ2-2,ASSAIFLTSGGASTGELF
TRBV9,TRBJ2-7,ASGGPTGGINEQY
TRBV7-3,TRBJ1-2,ASSTKDRESSGYT
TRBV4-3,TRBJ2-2,ASSQASSIRQRTAGELF
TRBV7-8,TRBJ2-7,ASSRTVSYEQY
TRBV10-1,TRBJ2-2,ASSLRQGELF
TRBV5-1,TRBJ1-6,ASSLEPGQGNSPLH
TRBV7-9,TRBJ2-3,ASSLEGFPTDTQY
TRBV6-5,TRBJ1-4,ASSYGFGDEKLF
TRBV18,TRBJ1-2,ASSPRGTPNYGYT
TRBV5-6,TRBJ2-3,ASSLRVADTQY
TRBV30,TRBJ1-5,AWSVGSGTGPQH
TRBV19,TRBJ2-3,ASTTGQYSTDTQY
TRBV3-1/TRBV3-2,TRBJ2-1,ASSQSTGLDNEQF
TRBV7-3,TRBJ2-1,ASSPAGTGKMGNEQF
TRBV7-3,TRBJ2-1,ASSLTGGGVAYNEQF